This TCR beta chain comes out of a study of T-cell reconstitution after alpha-beta-depleted transplantation in children. The study's findings and limits: Several hundred expanded graft clones reportedly were the source of alpha-beta T cells about two months after transplant. From surviving recipient T cells and thymic progenitors came the high day-60 TCRbeta diversity observed in some patients. It was newly produced T cells that mostly accounted for T-cell counts and diversity one year after transplant.

The CDR3 loop spans 17 amino acids. Germline lookup yields CDR1 GTSNPN and CDR2 SVGIG (reference sequence). J was trimmed by 1 base and V by 2 bases; bases with no gene match: 9. Library preparation (for TCRbeta) was performed with unique molecular identifiers. MiXCR was run by TCRdb on the PCR reads, yielding one entry per CDR3 protein. The table has some 300,000 distinct CDR3 sequences, just over 7.5% seen once. This clonotype came up many times. Its matching antigen is unknown. The receptor comes from a female patient aged 2-9 years who had a stem cell transplant for Fanconi anemia, so the T cells may come from the graft donor. The source was peripheral blood, collected 360 days after TCRalphabeta/CD19-depleted stem cell transplant. The rearrangement uses TRBV30 and TRBJ2-1; 9 nucleotides match TRBD2. The DNA for the CDR3 is TGTGCCTGGAGTCCTCGTCGTCTAGCGGGATCCTACAATGAGCAGTTCTTC. Residues: CAWSPRRLAGSYNEQFF.